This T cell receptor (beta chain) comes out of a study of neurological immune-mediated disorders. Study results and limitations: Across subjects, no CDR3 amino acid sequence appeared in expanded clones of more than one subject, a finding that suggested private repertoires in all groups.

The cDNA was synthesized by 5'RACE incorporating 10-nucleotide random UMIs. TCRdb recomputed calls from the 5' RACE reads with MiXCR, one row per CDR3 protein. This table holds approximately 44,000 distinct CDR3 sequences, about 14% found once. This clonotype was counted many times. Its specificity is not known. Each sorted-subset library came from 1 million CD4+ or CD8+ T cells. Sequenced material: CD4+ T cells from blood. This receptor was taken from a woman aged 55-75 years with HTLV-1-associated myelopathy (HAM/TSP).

The CDR3 coding sequence is TGTGCCAGCAGTCAGACCGGGCCCCTCCACTTT. Translating gives CASSQTGPLHF. The chain recombines TRBV6-6 with TRBJ1-6, with D unclear. The V end was cut by 5 bases, the J end by 13 bases, with 9 bases between. This CDR3 spans 11 amino acids. Germline values: CDR1 MNHNY, CDR2 SVGAGI (reference sequence).